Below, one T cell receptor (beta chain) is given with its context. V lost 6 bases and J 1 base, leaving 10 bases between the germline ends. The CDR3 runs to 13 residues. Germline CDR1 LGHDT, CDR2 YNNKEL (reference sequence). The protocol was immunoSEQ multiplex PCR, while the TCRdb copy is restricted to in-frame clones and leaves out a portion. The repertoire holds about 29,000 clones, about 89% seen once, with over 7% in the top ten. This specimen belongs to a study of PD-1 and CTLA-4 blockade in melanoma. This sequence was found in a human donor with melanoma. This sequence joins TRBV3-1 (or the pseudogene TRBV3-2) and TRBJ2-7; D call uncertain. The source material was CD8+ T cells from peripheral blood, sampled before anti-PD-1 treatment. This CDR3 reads CASSSRISYEQYF. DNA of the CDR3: TGTGCCAGCAGTTCTAGGATTTCCTACGAGCAGTACTTC.